The T cell receptor (beta chain) under discussion was sequenced for a study of a mutant IDH1 vaccine in newly diagnosed glioma. Study overall: Weeks 1, 3, 5, 7, 11, 15, 19 and 23 were when patients received their eight vaccinations. Either 4-6 weeks after radiotherapy alone or alongside temozolomide, vaccination was begun.

Note on this clone: The antigen remains unidentified.

Using immunoSEQ multiplex PCR, the repertoire was profiled, and TCRdb retains in-frame clones only, with some absent. The table records around 41,000 clones, 65% to 85% of them present only once. Time point reported: week 11, during vaccination. What each vaccine dose contained was 300 ug of mutant IDH1 20-mer peptide, accompanied by topical imiquimod. The donors' diagnosis was new WHO grade 3 or 4 astrocytoma that was IDH1-mutant and ATRX-lost. The specimen comprised PBMCs, sampled from a glioma patient whose treatment included an IDH1 peptide vaccine. This TCR came from a man aged 40-55 years with glioma.

The CDR3 DNA reads as TGTGCCAGCAGGCTGACAGGTCGGGTTGGTGAAAAACTGTTTTTT. It specifies CASRLTGRVGEKLFF. The rearrangement uses TRBV6-5 and TRBJ1-4; tentative D call: TRBD1 (6 bases). Germline CDR1 is MNHEY and CDR2 is SVGAGI. V lost 6 bases and J lost 7, with 18 bases in between. The CDR3 sequence is 15 residues long.